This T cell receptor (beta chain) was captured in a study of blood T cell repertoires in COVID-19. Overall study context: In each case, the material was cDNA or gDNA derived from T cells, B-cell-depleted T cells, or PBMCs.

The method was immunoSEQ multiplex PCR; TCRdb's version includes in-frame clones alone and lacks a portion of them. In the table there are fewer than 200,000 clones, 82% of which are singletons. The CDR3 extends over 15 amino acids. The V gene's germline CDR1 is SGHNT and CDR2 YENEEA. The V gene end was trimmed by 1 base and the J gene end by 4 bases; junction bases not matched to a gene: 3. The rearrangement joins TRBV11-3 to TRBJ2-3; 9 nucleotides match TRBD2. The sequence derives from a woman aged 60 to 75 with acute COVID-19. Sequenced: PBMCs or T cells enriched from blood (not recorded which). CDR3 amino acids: CASSLGGRAPDTQYF. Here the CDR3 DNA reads TGTGCCAGCAGCTTAGGCGGGAGGGCCCCAGATACGCAGTATTTT.